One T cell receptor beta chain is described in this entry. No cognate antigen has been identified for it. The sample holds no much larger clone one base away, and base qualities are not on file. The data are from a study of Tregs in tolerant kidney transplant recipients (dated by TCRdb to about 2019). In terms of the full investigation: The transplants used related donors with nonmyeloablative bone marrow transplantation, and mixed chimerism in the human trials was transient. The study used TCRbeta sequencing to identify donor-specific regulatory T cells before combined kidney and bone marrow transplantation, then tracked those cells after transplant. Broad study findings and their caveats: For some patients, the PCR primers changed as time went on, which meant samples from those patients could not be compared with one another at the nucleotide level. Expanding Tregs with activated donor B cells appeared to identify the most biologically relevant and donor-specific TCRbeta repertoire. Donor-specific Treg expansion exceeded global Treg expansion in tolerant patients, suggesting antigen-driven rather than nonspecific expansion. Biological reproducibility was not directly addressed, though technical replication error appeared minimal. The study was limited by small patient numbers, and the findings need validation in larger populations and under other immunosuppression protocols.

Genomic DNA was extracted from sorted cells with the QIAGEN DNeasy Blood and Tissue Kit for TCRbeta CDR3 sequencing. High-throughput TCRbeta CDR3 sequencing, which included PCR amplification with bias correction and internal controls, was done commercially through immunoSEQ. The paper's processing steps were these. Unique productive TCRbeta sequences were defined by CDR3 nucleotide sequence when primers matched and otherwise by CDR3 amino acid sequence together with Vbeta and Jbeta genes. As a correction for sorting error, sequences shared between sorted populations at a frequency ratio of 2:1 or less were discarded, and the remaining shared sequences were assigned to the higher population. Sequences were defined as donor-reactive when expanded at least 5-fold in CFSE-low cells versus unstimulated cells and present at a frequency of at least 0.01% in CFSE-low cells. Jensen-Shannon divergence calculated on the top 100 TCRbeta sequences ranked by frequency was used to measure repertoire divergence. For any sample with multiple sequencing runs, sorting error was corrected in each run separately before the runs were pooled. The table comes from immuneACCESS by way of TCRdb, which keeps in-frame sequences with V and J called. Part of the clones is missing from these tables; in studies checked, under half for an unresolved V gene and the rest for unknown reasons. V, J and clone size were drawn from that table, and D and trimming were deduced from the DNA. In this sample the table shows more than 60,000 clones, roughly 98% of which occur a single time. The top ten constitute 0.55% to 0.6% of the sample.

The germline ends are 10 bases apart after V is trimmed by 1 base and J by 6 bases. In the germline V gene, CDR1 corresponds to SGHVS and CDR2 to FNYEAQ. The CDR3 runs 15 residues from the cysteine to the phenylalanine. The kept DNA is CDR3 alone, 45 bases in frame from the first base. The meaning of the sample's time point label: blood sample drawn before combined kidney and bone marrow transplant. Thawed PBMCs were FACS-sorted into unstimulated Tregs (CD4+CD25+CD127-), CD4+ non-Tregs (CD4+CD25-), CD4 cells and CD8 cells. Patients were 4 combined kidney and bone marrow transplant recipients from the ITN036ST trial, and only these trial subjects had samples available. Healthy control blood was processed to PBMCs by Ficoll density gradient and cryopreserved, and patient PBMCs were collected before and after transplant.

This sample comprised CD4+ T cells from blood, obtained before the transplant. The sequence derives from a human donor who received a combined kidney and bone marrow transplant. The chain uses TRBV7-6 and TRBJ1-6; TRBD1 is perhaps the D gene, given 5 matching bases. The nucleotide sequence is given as TGTGCCAGCAGCTTAGTGGAGGGGCTTAATTCACCCCTCCACTTT. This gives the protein CASSLVEGLNSPLHF. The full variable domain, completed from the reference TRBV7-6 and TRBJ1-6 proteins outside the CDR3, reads GAGVSQSPRYKVTKRGQDVALRCDPISGHVSLYWYRQALGQGPEFLTYFNYEAQQDKSGLPNDRFSAERPEGSISTLTIQRTEQRDSAMYRCASSLVEGLNSPLHFGNGTRLTVT.